This T cell receptor beta chain was sequenced during a study of blood T cell repertoires in COVID-19. Study-level background: From the United States, Italy and Spain came samples of acute and convalescent COVID-19. The cDNA or gDNA used as material had been derived from T cells, B-cell-depleted T cells, or PBMCs.

Trimming left V 2 bases short and J 3 bases short, with 11 bases between. Germline CDR1 is MNHEY and CDR2 is SMNVEV (reference sequence). CDR3 length: 15 amino acids. Original handling: Estimates of nucleated cell counts were drawn from the amplification of reference gene primers. Sequencing was performed with immunoSEQ multiplex PCR; in TCRdb, only in-frame clones are kept and a portion is missing. Clonal size and the V and J genes are those of that table, whereas D and trimming came from the DNA. The sample has more than 150,000 clones; around four fifths are singletons. The specimen was peripheral blood. V is TRBV27 and J is TRBJ1-5; D gene uncertain. The receptor comes from a woman in her forties with acute or convalescent COVID-19. CDR3 in DNA: TGTGCCAGCAGTTTAGGACCCGGGAACAATCAGCCCCAGCATTTT. Translating it yields CASSLGPGNNQPQHF.